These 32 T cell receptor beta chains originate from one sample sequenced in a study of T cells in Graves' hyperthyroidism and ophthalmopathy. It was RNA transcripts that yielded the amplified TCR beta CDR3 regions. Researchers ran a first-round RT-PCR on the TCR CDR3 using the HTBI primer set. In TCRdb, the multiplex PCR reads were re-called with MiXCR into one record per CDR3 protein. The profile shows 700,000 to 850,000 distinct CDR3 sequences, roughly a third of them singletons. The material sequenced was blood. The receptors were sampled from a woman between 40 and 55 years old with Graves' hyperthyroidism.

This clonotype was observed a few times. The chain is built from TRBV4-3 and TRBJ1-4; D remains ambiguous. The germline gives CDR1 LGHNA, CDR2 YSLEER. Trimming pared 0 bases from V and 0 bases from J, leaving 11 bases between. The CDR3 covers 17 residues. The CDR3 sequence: CASSQDRQHATNEKLFF. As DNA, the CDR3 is TGCGCCAGCAGCCAAGATCGGCAACATGCAACTAATGAAAAACTGTTTTTT.

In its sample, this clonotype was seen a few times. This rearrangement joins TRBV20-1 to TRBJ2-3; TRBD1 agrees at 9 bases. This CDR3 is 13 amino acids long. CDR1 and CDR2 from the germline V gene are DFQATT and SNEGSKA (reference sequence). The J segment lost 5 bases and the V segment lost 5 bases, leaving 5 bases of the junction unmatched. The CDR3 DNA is TGCAGTGCTCCACAGGGGGCGCGAGATACGCAGTATTTT. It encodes CSAPQGARDTQYF.

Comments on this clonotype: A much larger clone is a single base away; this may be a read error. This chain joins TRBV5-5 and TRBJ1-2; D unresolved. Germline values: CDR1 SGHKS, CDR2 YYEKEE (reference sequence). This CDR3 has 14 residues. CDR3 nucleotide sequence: TGTGCCAACAGCTTGGGTGACGGCAACTATGGCTACACCTTC. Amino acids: CANSLGDGNYGYTF. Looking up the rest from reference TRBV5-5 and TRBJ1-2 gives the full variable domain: DAGVTQSPTHLIKTRGQQVTLRCSPISGHKSVSWYQQVLGQGPQFIFQYYEKEERGRGNFPDRFSARQFPNYSSELNVNALLLGDSALYLCANSLGDGNYGYTFGSGTRLTVV.

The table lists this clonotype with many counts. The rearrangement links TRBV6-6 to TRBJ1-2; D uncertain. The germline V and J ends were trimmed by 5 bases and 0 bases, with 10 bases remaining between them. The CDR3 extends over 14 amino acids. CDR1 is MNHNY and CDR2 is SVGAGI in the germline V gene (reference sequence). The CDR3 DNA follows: TGTGCCAGCAGTGACGGCGGAGCTAACTATGGCTACACCTTC. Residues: CASSDGGANYGYTF.

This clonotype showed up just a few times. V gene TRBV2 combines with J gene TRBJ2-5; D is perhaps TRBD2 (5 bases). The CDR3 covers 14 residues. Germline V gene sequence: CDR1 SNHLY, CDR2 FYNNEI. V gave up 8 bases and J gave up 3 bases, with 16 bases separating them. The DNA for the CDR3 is TGTGCCAGCTCACCAACGCGGGTAAAAGAGACCCAGTACTTC. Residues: CASSPTRVKETQYF. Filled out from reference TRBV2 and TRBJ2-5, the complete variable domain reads EPEVTQTPSHQVTQMGQEVILRCVPISNHLYFYWYRQILGQKVEFLVSFYNNEISEKSEIFDDQFSVERPDGSNFTLKIRSTKLEDSAMYFCASSPTRVKETQYFGPGTRLLVL.

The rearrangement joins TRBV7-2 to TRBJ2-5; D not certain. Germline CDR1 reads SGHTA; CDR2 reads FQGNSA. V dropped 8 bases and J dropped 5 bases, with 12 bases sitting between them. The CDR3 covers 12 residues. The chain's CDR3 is CASSRLTETQYF. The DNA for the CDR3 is TGTGCCAGCTCACGGCTAACGGAGACCCAGTACTTC.

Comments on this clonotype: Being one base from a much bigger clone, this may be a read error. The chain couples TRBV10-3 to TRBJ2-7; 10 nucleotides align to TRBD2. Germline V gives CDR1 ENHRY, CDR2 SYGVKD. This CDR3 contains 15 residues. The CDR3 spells CAISDSSGSSYGQYF. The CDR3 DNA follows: TGTGCCATCAGTGACTCTAGCGGGAGTTCCTACGGGCAGTACTTC.

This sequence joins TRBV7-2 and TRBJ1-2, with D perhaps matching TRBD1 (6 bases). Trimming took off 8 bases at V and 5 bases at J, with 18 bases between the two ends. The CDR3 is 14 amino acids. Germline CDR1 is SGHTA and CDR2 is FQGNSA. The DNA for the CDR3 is TGTGCCAGCTCATCCCGGACAGCCAATTATGGCTACACCTTC. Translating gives CASSSRTANYGYTF.

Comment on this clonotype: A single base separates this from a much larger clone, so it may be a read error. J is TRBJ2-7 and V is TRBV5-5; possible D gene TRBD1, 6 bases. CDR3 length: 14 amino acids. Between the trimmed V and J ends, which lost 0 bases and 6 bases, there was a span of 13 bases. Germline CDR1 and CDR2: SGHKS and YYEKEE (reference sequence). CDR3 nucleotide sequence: TGTGCCAGCAGCTTGGGCTGGACAGTCGGCGAGCAGTACTTC. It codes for CASSLGWTVGEQYF.

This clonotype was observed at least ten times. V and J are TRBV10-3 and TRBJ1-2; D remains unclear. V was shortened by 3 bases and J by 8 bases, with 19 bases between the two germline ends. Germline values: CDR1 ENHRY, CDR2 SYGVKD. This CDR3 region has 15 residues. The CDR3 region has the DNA TGTGCCATCAGTGATCCAGAGGCCCCCACCGACGGCTACACCTTC. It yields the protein CAISDPEAPTDGYTF.

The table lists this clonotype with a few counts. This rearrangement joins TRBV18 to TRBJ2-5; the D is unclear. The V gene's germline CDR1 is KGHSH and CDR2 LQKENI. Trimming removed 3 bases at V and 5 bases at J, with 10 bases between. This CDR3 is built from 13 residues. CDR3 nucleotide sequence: TGTGCCAGCTCACCCCCCACCGTCGAGACCCAGTACTTC. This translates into CASSPPTVETQYF.

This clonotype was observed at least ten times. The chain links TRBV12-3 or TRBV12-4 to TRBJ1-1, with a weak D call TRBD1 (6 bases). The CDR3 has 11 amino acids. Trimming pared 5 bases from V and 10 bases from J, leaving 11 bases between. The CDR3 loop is CASSATGLAFF. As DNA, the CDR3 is TGTGCCAGCAGTGCTACAGGGTTAGCTTTCTTT.

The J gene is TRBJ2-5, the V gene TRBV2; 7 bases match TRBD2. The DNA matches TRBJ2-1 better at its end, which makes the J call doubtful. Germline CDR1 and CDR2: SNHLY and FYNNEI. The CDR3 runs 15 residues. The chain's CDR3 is CASSELAVYYNEQFF. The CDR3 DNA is TGTGCCAGCAGTGAGCTAGCGGTATACTACAATGAGCAGTTCTTC.

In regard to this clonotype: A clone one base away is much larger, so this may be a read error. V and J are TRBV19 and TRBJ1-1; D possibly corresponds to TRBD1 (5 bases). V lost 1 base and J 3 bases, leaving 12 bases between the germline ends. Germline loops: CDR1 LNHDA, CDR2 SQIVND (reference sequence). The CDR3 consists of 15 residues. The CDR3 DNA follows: TGTGCCAGTAGTATAGGAGGGACTGGGTACACTGAAGCTTTCTTT. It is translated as CASSIGGTGYTEAFF.

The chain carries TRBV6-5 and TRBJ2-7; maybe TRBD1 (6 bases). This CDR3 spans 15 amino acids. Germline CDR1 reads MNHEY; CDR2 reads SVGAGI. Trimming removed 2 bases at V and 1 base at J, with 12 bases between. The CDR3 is CASSYRTEGSYEQYF. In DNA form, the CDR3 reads TGTGCCAGCAGTTACAGGACAGAAGGATCCTACGAGCAGTACTTC.

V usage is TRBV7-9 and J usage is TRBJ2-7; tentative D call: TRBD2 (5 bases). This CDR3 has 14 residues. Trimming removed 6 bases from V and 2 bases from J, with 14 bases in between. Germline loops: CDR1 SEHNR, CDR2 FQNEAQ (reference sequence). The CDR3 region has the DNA TGTGCCAGCAGTGCGAAGGACTGGACCTACGAGCAGTACTTC. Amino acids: CASSAKDWTYEQYF.

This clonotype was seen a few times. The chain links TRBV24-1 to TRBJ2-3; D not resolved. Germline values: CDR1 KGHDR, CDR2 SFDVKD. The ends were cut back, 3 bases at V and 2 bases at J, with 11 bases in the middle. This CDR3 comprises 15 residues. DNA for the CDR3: TGTGCCACCAGTGATGCCCCGGACGCCACAGATACGCAGTATTTT. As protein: CATSDAPDATDTQYF.

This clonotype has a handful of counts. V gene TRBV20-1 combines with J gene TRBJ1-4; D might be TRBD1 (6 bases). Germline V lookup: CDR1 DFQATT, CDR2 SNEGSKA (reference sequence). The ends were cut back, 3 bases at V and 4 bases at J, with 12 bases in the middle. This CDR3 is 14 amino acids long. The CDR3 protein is CSARRGTNNEKLFF. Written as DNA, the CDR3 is TGCAGTGCTAGGAGGGGGACAAATAATGAAAAACTGTTTTTT.

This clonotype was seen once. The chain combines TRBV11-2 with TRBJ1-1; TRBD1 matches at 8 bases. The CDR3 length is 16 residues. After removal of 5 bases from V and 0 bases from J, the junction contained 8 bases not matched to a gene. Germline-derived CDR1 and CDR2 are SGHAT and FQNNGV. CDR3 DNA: TGTGCCAGCAGCCCGCAGGGGGCGACCTTGAACACTGAAGCTTTCTTT. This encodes CASSPQGATLNTEAFF.

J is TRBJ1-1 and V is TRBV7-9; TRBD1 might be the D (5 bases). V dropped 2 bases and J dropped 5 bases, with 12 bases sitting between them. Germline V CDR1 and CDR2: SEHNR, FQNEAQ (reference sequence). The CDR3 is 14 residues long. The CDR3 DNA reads TGTGCCAGCAGCTTACTGGGGGTTCGGACTGAAGCTTTCTTT. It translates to CASSLLGVRTEAFF.

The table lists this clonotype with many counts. CDR3 sequence (DNA): TGTGCCAGCAGTTTATGGCAGACAGCTGAAGCTTTCTTT. Its translation is CASSLWQTAEAFF. The chain employs TRBV12-3 or TRBV12-4 and TRBJ1-1, with D maybe TRBD1 (5 bases). V shed 2 bases and J shed 6 bases, with 10 bases lying between them. CDR3 size: 13 residues.

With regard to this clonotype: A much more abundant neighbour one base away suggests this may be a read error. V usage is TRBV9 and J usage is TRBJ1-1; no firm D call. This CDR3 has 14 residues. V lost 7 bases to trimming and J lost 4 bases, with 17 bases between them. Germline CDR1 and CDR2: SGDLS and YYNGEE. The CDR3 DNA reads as TGTGCCAGCGGCCTACATGGGGTGGGCACTGAAGCTTTCTTT. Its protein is CASGLHGVGTEAFF.

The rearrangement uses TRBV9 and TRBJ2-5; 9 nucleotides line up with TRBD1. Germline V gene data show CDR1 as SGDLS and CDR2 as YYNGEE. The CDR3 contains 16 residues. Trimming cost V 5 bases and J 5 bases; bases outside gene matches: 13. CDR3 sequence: CASRTRDRASRETQYF. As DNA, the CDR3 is TGTGCCAGCAGGACCAGGGACAGGGCCTCGCGGGAGACCCAGTACTTC.

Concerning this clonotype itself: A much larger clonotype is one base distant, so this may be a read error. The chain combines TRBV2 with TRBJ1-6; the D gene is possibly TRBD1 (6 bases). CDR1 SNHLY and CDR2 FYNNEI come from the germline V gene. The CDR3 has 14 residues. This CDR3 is CAGRGQGQGLTLHF. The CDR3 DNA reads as TGTGCCGGCAGGGGTCAAGGGCAGGGTCTAACCCTCCACTTT. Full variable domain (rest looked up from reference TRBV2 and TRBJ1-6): EPEVTQTPSHQVTQMGQEVILRCVPISNHLYFYWYRQILGQKVEFLVSFYNNEISEKSEIFDDQFSVERPDGSNFTLKIRSTKLEDSAMYFCAGRGQGQGLTLHFGNGTRLTVT.

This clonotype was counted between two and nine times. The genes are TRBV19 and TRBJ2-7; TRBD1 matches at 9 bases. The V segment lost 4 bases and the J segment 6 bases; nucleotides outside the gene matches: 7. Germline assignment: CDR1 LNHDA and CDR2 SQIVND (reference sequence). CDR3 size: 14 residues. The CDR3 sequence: CASSNPGQGLEQYF. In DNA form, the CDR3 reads TGTGCCAGTAGTAACCCGGGACAGGGTCTCGAGCAGTACTTC. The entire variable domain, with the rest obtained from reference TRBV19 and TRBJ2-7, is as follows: DGGITQSPKYLFRKEGQNVTLSCEQNLNHDAMYWYRQDPGQGLRLIYYSQIVNDFQKGDIAEGYSVSREKKESFPLTVTSAQKNPTAFYLCASSNPGQGLEQYFGPGTRLTVT.

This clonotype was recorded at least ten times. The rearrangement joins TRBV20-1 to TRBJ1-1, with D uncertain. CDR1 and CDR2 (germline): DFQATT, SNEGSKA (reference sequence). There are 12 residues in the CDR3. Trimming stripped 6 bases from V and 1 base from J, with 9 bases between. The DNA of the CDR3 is TGCAGTGCGATCAAGGGGAACACTGAAGCTTTCTTT. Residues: CSAIKGNTEAFF.

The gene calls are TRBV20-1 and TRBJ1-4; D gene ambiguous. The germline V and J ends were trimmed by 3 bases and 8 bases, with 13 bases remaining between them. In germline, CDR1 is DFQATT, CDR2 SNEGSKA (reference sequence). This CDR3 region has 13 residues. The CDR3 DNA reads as TGCAGTGCTAGCGGGCTGGGCGGCGAAAAACTGTTTTTT. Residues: CSASGLGGEKLFF.

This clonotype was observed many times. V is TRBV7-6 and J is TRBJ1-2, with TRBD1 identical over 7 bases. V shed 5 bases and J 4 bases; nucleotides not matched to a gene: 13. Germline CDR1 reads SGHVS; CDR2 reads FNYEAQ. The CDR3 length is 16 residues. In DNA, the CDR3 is TGTGCCAGCAGCATTCGTAGGGAGGGGGCGGGCTATGGCTACACCTTC. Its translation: CASSIRREGAGYGYTF.

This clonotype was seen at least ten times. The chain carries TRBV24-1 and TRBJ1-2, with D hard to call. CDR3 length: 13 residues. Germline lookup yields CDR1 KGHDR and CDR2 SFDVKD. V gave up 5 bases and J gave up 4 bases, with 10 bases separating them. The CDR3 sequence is CATSATFSYGYTF. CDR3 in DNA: TGTGCCACCAGTGCGACATTCTCCTATGGCTACACCTTC.

CDR3 coding DNA: TGTGCCAGCAGCTTAAATTTATTTTCCTACGAGCAGTACTTC. Its translation: CASSLNLFSYEQYF. This sequence joins TRBV7-9 and TRBJ2-7; D not certain. Deletions cut 2 bases from V and 1 base from J, with 9 bases between. Germline-derived CDR1 and CDR2 are SEHNR and FQNEAQ (reference sequence). This CDR3 has 14 residues.

The CDR3 is CASSFSSANYGYTF. In DNA, the CDR3 is TGTGCCAGCAGTTTCTCCAGCGCGAACTATGGCTACACCTTC. V usage is TRBV28 and J usage is TRBJ1-2; D gene ambiguous. The CDR3 sequence is 14 residues long. CDR1 is MDHEN, CDR2 SYDVKM, per germline. Trimming took off 3 bases at V and 2 bases at J, with 10 bases between the two ends.

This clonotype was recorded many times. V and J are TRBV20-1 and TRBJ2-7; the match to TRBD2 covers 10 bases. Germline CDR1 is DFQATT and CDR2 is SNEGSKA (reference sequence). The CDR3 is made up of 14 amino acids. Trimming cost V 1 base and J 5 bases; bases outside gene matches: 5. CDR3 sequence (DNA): TGCAGTGCTAGAGGACCTAGCGGGAGTGACGAGCAGTACTTC. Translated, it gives CSARGPSGSDEQYF.